This TCR beta chain originates from a study of T-cell memory formation after mild COVID-19. Overall study results and limits: Those CD4+ clones that contracted were mainly in CM and EM (CD8+ ones in EMRA). The finding that pre-infection memory included some responding clones suggested that cross-reactive memory joined.

Amplification by 5'RACE using constant-segment primers produced TCR alpha and TCR beta cDNA libraries that carried sample barcodes and UMIs. Using its own MiXCR run on the 5' RACE reads, TCRdb lists one record per CDR3 protein. Of around 250,000 distinct CDR3 sequences in the sample, over 9% were seen once. A word on this clonotype: Its antigen remains unidentified. One end of the junction does not line up with germline, which may come from a read error.

This TCR was recovered from a man aged 18 to 29 who had mild COVID-19 (a few samples of this study predate the infection). Cell type and time point are not known. The sequenced sample was PBMCs or a T cell subset sorted from them (not recorded which).

In DNA, the CDR3 is TGTGCCAGCAGCTTAGCTTTGGGCACTGAAGCTCTCTTT. It encodes CASSLALGTEALF. The chain is built from TRBV7-9 and TRBJ1-1; no clear D gene. Germline V gene lookup returns CDR1 SEHNR and CDR2 FQNEAQ (reference sequence). The CDR3 loop spans 13 amino acids.